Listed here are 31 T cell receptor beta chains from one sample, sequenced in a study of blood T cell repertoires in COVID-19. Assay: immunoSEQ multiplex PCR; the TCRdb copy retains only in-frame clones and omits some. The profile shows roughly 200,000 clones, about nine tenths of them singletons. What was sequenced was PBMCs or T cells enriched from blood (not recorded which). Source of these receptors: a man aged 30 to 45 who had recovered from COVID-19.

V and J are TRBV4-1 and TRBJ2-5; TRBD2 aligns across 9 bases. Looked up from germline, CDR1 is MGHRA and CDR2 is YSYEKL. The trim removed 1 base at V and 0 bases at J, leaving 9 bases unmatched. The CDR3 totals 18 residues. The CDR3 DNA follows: TGCGCCAGCAGCCAAGGTCTGGAAACTAGCGGGTACCAAGAGACCCAGTACTTC. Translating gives CASSQGLETSGYQETQYF.

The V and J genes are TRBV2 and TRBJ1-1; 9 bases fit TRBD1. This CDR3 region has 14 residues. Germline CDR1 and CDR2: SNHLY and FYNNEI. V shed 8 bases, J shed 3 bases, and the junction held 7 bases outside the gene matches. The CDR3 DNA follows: TGTGCCAGCGGCCGGGACAGGGACTACACTGAAGCTTTCTTT. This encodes CASGRDRDYTEAFF.

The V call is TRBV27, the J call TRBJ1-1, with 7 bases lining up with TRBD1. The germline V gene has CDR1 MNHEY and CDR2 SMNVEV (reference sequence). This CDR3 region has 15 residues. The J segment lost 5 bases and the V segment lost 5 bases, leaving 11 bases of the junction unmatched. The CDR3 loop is CASSKDRVGETEAFF. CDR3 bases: TGTGCCAGCAGTAAAGACAGGGTAGGGGAGACTGAAGCTTTCTTT.

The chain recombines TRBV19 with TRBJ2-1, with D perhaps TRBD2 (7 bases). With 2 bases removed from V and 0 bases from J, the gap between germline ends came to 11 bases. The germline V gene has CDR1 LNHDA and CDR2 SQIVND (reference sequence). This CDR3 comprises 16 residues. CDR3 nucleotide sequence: TGTGCCAGTAGTATATTAGGGGGGGCCTCCTACAATGAGCAGTTCTTC. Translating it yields CASSILGGASYNEQFF.

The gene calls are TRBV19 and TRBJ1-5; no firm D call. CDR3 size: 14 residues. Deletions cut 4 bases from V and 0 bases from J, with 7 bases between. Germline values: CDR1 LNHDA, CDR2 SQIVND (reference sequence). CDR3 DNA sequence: TGTGCCAGTAGTAGGACTTATAGCAATCAGCCCCAGCATTTT. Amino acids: CASSRTYSNQPQHF.

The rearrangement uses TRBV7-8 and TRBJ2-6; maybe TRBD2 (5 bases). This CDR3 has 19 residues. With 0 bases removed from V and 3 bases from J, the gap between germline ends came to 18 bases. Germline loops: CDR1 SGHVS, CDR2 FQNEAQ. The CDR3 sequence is CASSLAVPGLYVGANVLTF. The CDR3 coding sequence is TGTGCCAGCAGCTTAGCGGTGCCGGGGTTGTACGTTGGGGCCAACGTCCTGACTTTC.

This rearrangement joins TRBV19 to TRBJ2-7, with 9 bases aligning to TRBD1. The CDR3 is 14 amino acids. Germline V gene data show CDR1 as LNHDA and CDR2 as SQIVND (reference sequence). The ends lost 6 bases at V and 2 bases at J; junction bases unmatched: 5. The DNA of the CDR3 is TGTGCCAGTAGCTTCGGACAGGGGACCTACGAGCAGTACTTC. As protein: CASSFGQGTYEQYF.

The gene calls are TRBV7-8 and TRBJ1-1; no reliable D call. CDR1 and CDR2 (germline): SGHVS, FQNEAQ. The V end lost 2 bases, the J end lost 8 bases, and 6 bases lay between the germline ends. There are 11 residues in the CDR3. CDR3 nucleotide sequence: TGTGCCAGCAGCTTAAGAGGGGAAGCTTTCTTT. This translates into CASSLRGEAFF.

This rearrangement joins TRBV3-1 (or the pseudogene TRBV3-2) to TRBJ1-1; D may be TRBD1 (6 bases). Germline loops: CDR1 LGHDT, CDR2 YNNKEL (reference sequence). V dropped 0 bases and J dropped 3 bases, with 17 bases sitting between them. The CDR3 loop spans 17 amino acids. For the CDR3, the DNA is TGTGCCAGCAGCCAAGAGTTATCCCGGGACATTCACACTGAAGCTTTCTTT. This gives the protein CASSQELSRDIHTEAFF.

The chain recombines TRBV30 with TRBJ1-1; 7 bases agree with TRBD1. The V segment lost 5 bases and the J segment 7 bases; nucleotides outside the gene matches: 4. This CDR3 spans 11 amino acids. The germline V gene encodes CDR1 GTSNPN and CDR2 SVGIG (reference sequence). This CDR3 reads CAWGTVIEAFF. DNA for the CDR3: TGTGCCTGGGGGACAGTAATTGAAGCTTTCTTT. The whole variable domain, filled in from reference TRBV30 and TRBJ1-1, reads SQTIHQWPATLVQPVGSPLSLECTVEGTSNPNLYWYRQAAGRGLQLLFYSVGIGQISSEVPQNLSASRPQDRQFILSSKKLLLSDSGFYLCAWGTVIEAFFGQGTRLTVV.

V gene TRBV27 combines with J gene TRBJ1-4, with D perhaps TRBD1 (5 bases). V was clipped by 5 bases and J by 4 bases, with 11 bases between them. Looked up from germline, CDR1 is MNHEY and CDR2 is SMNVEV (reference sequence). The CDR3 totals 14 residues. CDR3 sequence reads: CASSIQENNEKLFF. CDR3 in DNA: TGTGCCAGCAGTATACAGGAAAATAATGAAAAACTGTTTTTT.

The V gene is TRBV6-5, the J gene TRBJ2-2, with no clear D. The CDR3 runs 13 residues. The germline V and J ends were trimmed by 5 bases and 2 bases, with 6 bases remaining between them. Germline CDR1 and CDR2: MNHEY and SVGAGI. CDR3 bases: TGTGCCAGCAGTCTCCTTAACACCGGGGAGCTGTTTTTT. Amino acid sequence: CASSLLNTGELFF.

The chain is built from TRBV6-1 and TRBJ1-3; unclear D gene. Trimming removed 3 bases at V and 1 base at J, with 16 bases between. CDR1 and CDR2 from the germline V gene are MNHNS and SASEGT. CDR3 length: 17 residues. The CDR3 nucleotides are TGTGCCAGCAGTGACTTCGGGTCTCTTGGGTCTGGAAACACCATATATTTT. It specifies CASSDFGSLGSGNTIYF.

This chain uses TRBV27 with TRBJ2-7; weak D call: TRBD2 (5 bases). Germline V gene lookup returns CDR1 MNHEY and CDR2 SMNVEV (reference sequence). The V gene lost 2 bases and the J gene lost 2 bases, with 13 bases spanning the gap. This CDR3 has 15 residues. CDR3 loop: CASSLAGGIAYEQYF. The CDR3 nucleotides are TGTGCCAGCAGTTTAGCAGGAGGTATCGCCTACGAGCAGTACTTC.

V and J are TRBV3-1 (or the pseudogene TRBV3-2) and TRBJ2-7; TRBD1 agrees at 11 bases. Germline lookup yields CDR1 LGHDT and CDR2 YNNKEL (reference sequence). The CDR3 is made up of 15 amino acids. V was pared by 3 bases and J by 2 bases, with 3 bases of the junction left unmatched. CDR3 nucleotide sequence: TGTGCCAGCAGCCAGCCGGGACAGGGGGCCTACGAGCAGTACTTC. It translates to CASSQPGQGAYEQYF.

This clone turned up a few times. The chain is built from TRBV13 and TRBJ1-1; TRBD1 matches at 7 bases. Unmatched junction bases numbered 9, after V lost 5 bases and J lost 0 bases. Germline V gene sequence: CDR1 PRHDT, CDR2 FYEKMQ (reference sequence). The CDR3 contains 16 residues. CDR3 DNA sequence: TGTGCCAGCAGCGTCGGGACAGTATATTTGAACACTGAAGCTTTCTTT. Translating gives CASSVGTVYLNTEAFF.

The CDR3, as DNA: TGCAGCGTTGAAGATGCTGGACTAGCGGGAGACAATGAGCAGTTCTTC. Its protein product is CSVEDAGLAGDNEQFF. This chain links TRBV29-1 with TRBJ2-1; the match to TRBD2 covers 13 bases. Germline assignment: CDR1 SQVTM and CDR2 ANQGSEA. With V trimmed by 0 bases and J by 5 bases, 4 bases remained unmatched. This CDR3 region has 16 residues.

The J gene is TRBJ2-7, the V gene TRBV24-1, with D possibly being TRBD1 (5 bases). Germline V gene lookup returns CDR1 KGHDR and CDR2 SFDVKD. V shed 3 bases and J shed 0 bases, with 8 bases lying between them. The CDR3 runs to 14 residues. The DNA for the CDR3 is TGTGCCACCAGTGATCAGGACAACTCCTACGAGCAGTACTTC. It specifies CATSDQDNSYEQYF.

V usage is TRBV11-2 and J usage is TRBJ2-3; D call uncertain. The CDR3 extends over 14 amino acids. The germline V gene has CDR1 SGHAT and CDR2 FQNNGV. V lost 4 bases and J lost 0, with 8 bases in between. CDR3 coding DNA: TGTGCCAGCAGCTCCCCCAGAAGCACAGATACGCAGTATTTT. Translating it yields CASSSPRSTDTQYF.

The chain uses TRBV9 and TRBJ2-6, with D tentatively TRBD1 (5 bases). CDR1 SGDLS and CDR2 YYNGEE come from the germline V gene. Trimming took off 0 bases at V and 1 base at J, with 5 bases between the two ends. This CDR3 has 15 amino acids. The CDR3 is CASSVAGSGANVLTF. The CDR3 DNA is TGTGCCAGCAGCGTAGCAGGGTCTGGGGCCAACGTCCTGACTTTC.

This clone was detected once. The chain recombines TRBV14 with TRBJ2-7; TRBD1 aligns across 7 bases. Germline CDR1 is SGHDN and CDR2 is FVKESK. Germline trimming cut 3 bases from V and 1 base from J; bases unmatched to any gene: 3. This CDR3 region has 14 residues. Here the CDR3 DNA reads TGTGCCAGCAGCCATTTGGGACAGTCCTACGAGCAGTACTTC. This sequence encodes CASSHLGQSYEQYF.

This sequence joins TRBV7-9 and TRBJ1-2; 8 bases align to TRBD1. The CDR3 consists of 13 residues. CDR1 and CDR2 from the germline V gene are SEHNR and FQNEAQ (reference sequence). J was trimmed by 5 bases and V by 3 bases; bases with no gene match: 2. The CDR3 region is CASSLGQVYGYTF. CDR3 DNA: TGTGCCAGCAGCTTGGGACAGGTGTATGGCTACACCTTC.

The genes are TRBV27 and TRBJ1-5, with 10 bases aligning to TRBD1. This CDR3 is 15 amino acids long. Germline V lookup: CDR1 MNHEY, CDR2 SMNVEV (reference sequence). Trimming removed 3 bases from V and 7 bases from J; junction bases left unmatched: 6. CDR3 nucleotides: TGTGCCAGCAGTTTGGGCCGGGACAGGGGACAGCCCCAGCATTTT. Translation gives CASSLGRDRGQPQHF.

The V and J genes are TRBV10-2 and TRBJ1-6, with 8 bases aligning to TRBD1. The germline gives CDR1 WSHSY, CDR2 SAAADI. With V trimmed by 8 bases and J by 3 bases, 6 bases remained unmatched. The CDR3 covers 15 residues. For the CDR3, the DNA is TGCGCCAGCGGGGAGACAGGGGACTATAATTCACCCCTCCACTTT. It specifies CASGETGDYNSPLHF.

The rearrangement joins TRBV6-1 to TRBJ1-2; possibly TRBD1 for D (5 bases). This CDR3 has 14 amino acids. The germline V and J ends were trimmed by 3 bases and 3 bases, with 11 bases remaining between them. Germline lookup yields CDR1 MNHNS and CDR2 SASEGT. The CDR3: CASSETGEDYGYTF. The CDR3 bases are TGTGCCAGCAGTGAGACGGGGGAGGACTATGGCTACACCTTC.

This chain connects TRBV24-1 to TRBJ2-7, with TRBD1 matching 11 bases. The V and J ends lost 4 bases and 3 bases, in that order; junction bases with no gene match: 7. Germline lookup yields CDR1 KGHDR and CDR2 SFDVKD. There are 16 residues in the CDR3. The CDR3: CATSDSGTGGGYEQYF. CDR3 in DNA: TGTGCCACCAGTGACTCCGGGACAGGGGGAGGCTACGAGCAGTACTTC.

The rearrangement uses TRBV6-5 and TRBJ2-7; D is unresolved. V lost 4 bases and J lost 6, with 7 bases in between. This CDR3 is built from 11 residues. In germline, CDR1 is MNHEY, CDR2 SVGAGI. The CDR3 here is CASSSGFEQYF. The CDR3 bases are TGTGCCAGCAGTTCCGGGTTCGAGCAGTACTTC.

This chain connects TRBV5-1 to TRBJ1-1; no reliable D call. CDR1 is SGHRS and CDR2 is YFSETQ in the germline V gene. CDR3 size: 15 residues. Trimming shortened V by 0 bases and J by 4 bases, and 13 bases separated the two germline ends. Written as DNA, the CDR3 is TGCGCCAGCAGCTTGGCCGAGGGTGGGTCCACTGAAGCTTTCTTT. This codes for CASSLAEGGSTEAFF.

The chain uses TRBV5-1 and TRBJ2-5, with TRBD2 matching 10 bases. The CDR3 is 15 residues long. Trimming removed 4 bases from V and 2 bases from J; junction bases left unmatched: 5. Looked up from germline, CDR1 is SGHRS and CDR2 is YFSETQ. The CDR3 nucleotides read TGCGCCAGCAGCATTGGGACTAGCGTTCAAGAGACCCAGTACTTC. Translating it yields CASSIGTSVQETQYF.

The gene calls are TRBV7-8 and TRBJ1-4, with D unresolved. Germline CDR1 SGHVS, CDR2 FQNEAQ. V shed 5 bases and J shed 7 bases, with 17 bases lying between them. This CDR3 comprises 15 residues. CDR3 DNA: TGTGCCAGCAGCACTTATAATAGATTCGGTGAAAAACTGTTTTTT. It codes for CASSTYNRFGEKLFF.

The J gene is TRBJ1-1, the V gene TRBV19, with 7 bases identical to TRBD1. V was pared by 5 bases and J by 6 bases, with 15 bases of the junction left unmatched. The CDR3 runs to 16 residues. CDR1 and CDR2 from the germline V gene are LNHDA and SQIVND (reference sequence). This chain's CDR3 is CASSVRQGMGRAEAFF. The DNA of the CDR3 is TGTGCCAGTAGTGTCAGACAGGGAATGGGTAGGGCTGAAGCTTTCTTT.